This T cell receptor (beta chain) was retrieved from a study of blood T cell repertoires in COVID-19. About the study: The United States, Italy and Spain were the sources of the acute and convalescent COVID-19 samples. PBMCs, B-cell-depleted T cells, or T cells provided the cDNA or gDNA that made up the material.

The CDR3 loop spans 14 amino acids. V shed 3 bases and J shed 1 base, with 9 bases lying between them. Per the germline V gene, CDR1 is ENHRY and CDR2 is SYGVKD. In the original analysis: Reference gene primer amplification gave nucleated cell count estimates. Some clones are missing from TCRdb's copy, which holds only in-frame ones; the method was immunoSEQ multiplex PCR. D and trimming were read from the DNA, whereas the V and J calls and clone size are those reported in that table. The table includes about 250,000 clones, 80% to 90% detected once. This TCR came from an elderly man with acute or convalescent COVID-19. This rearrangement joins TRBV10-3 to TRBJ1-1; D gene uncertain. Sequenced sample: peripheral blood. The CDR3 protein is CAISDLSKNTEAFF. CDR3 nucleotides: TGTGCCATCAGTGATCTATCTAAGAACACTGAAGCTTTCTTT.